This note documents a single T cell receptor beta chain sequence. Its antigen is undetermined. This entry belongs to a study of T cells after yellow fever vaccination. Whole-study results and caveats: Reappearance after the booster was seen for most primary-vaccination clones, at around 95% CD4 and around 88% CD8. Overlap between CD4 and CD8 compartments was detected for a small share of clonotypes.

Trimming shortened V by 5 bases and J by 6 bases, and 14 bases separated the two germline ends. The CDR3 is 14 residues long. Germline CDR1 is SGHVS and CDR2 is FQNEAQ. TCRdb reanalysed the 5' RACE reads using MiXCR and keeps one entry per CDR3 protein. This repertoire shows 300,000 to 350,000 distinct CDR3 sequences, approximately 4% found once; its top ten account for 20% to 25%. This TCR was recovered from a young man who received the YFV17D yellow fever vaccine. The rearrangement uses TRBV7-8 and TRBJ2-1; D tentatively reads TRBD1 or TRBD2 (5 bases each). The input for sequencing was PBMCs, taken 5 days after the yellow fever booster vaccination. CDR3 residues: CASSPGRLGNEQFF. Written as DNA, the CDR3 is TGTGCCAGCAGCCCGGGGCGGTTAGGCAATGAGCAGTTCTTC.